This T cell receptor (beta chain) appears in the sequencing data of a study of T-cell reconstitution after alpha-beta-depleted transplantation in children (TCRdb year 2016). Looking at the study overall: Using TCR repertoire profiling, the study quantitatively followed how T-cell immune reconstitution unfolded in children after TCRalphabeta/CD19-depleted allogeneic hematopoietic cell transplantation.

From its cysteine to its phenylalanine, the CDR3 spans 14 amino acids. The entry retains the CDR3 DNA only, 42 bases that are in frame from base 1. CDR1 and CDR2 are drawn from the germline V gene: SGHRS, YFSETQ. V sheds 2 bases and J sheds 5 bases, leaving 13 bases between their ends. To prepare the library, PCR was applied. Sequencing used an Illumina HiSeq 2500. TCR library preparation used molecular barcoding, with unique molecular identifiers applied to normalize quantification of the TCRbeta repertoire. Using fastp at Q25 and MiXCR, TCRdb reprocessed the public reads and kept productive beta chains. Entries that share a CDR3 protein sequence are merged under the most common genes and DNA. Here the sample has 600,000 to 700,000 distinct CDR3 sequences; around 16% occur a single time. The ten largest make up 1.1% of the sample. This clonotype was observed at least ten times. The clone's antigen remains unknown. No base-level quality is on record; no much larger clone is a single base apart.

The chain was built from TRBV5-1 and TRBJ1-1; tentative D gene TRBD1, with 5 bases matching. The source was PBMCs from the stem cell graft donor, collected from the stem cell graft. The receptor was derived from a human donor who donated a stem cell graft to a child with acute myeloid leukemia. The DNA sequence reads TGCGCCAGCAGCTTCGGGGGAGGATTGACTGAAGCTTTCTTT. This is translated as CASSFGGGLTEAFF.